This TCR beta chain was sequenced for a study of CD8 T cells in ankylosing spondylitis. Findings of the study overall: As reported, disease-linked clones showed significant enrichment in matched ankylosing spondylitis synovial fluid.

Notes on this clonotype: Its antigen is currently unknown.

Quantitative 5'-RACE was performed with molecular barcodes, and it yielded the TCR beta libraries. TCRdb independently ran MiXCR on the 5' RACE reads; one entry per CDR3 protein. The profile shows 30,000 to 35,000 distinct CDR3 sequences, less than 40% of them singletons. This clonotype was sampled from a male donor with ankylosing spondylitis. The sequenced sample was synovial fluid, either unsorted or a sorted T cell fraction (not recorded which).

The DNA of the CDR3 is TGTGCCAGCAGCTTAAGGAGGCGGCCCTACGAGCAGTACGTC. Its protein product is CASSLRRRPYEQYV. V gene TRBV7-9 combines with J gene TRBJ2-7, with a tentative D call TRBD2 (5 bases). With 2 bases removed from V and 2 bases from J, the gap between germline ends came to 10 bases. In germline, CDR1 is SEHNR, CDR2 FQNEAQ (reference sequence). This CDR3 contains 14 residues.